This T cell receptor (beta chain) appears in the sequencing data of a study of blood T cell repertoires in COVID-19. On the study more broadly: Italy, Spain and the United States were the sources of the convalescent and acute COVID-19 samples.

This CDR3 has 15 amino acids. Germline CDR1 and CDR2: WSHSY and SAAADI. J gave up 2 bases and V 3 bases, and 5 bases lay outside the gene matches. How the authors handled the data: Quantification of nucleated cells was approximated via reference gene primer amplification. This table comes from immunoSEQ multiplex PCR, and its TCRdb copy is limited to in-frame clones, with some not included. The V and J calls and clone size are taken from that table; D and trimming were inferred from the DNA. Among hundreds of thousands of clones, approximately 90% were seen once, and the ten largest hold around 13%. This clonotype originated in a woman aged 55-70 years with acute or convalescent COVID-19. The source material was peripheral blood. The chain couples TRBV10-2 to TRBJ2-7, with 9 bases that match TRBD1. CDR3 loop: CASSEPGTGTYEQYF. The CDR3 region has the DNA TGCGCCAGCAGTGAACCCGGGACAGGGACCTACGAGCAGTACTTC.